This passage covers 32 T cell receptor beta chains from one sample sequenced in a study of T cells in women clearing cervical HPV infection. Here immunoSEQ multiplex PCR was the method, and the copy in TCRdb shows in-frame clones only, minus some. Recorded for this sample: approximately 39,000 clones. The sample comprised blood buffy coat. Receptors originate from a woman between 18 and 75 years old with a cervical HPV16 infection that either progressed to CIN3+ or cleared (not recorded which).

Worth noting for this clone: The CDR3 extends 3 residues past the end of the read, so its final part is completed from the germline J gene. This chain connects TRBV2 to TRBJ1-2; D call uncertain. Germline CDR1 reads SNHLY; CDR2 reads FYNNEI. V lost 7 bases and J 6 bases, leaving 15 bases between the germline ends. There are 13 residues in the CDR3. CDR3 residues: CASKWVDFDGYTF. The CDR3 bases that were read are TGTGCCAGCAAGTGGGTAGACTTTGATGGC. The whole variable domain, remainder taken from reference TRBV2 and TRBJ1-2, is EPEVTQTPSHQVTQMGQEVILRCVPISNHLYFYWYRQILGQKVEFLVSFYNNEISEKSEIFDDQFSVERPDGSNFTLKIRSTKLEDSAMYFCASKWVDFDGYTFGSGTRLTVV.

Notes on this clone: Read data end 3 residues before the CDR3 end; the end is taken from the germline J gene. The chain employs TRBV28 and TRBJ1-4, with 7 bases aligning to TRBD1. The CDR3 is 14 residues long. V shed 4 bases, J shed 8 bases, and the junction held 7 bases outside the gene matches. Germline V lookup: CDR1 MDHEN, CDR2 SYDVKM. CDR3 residues: CASSSSTGSEKLFF. The sequenced part of the CDR3 DNA is TGTGCCAGCAGTTCCTCGACAGGGTCGGAAAAA. Looking up the rest from reference TRBV28 and TRBJ1-4 gives the full variable domain: DVKVTQSSRYLVKRTGEKVFLECVQDMDHENMFWYRQDPGLGLRLIYFSYDVKMKEKGDIPEGYSVSREKKERFSLILESASTNQTSMYLCASSSSTGSEKLFFGSGTQLSVL.

Regarding this clone: From the germline J gene comes the end of the CDR3, since the read stops 3 residues before it. The chain carries TRBV30 and TRBJ2-7; D is undetermined. Germline values: CDR1 GTSNPN, CDR2 SVGIG (reference sequence). Trimming stripped 1 base from V and 2 bases from J, with 15 bases between. The CDR3 runs to 15 residues. The CDR3 loop reads CAWSARKGPTYEQYF. The DNA read from the CDR3 is TGTGCCTGGAGTGCACGAAAAGGGCCCACCTACGAG.

Remarks on this clone: The read stops 3 residues short of the end of the CDR3; the missing end is completed from the germline J gene. The V gene is TRBV5-1, the J gene TRBJ2-7; D possibly corresponds to TRBD2 (5 bases). V dropped 0 bases and J dropped 5 bases, with 21 bases sitting between them. The germline CDR1 and CDR2 sequences are SGHRS and YFSETQ. This CDR3 spans 17 amino acids. The CDR3 loop reads CASSLGYRGIGGNEQYF. Incomplete CDR3 DNA: TGCGCCAGCAGCTTGGGTTATCGGGGAATCGGTGGGAACGAG.

Points on this clone: The missing CDR3 end, 3 residues past where the read stops, is filled in from the germline J gene. The chain couples TRBV6-2 or TRBV6-3 to TRBJ2-5, with no clear D. The CDR3 has 13 residues. V lost 4 bases and J lost 1, with 7 bases in between. Germline V lookup: CDR1 MNHEY, CDR2 SVGEGT. The sequenced part of the CDR3 DNA is TGTGCCAGCAGTTCCAACTCCCAAGAGACC. This sequence encodes CASSSNSQET. The full CDR3 protein reads CASSSNSQETQYF.

Points on this clone: Coverage ceases 3 residues before the CDR3 finishes, and the germline J gene fills in the end. The V gene is TRBV7-2, the J gene TRBJ1-2; the D gene is possibly TRBD1 (5 bases). CDR3 length: 15 residues. In germline, CDR1 is SGHTA, CDR2 FQGNSA. V dropped 2 bases and J dropped 4 bases, with 14 bases sitting between them. CDR3 residues: CASSLSADSPYGYTF. The sequenced CDR3 bases are TGTGCCAGCAGCTTATCGGCTGACAGCCCCTATGGC.

As to this clone: Read coverage stops 3 residues before the CDR3 terminus; the germline J gene supplies the remainder. The gene calls are TRBV7-9 and TRBJ1-1, with D perhaps TRBD1 (5 bases). Germline CDR1 is SEHNR and CDR2 is FQNEAQ (reference sequence). This CDR3 comprises 12 residues. This CDR3 is CASSNSGRGAFF. The sequenced part of the CDR3 DNA is TGTGCCAGCAGCAATAGCGGGAGGGGA. The entire variable domain, with the rest obtained from reference TRBV7-9 and TRBJ1-1, is as follows: DTGVSQNPRHKITKRGQNVTFRCDPISEHNRLYWYRQTLGQGPEFLTYFQNEAQLEKSRLLSDRFSAERPKGSFSTLEIQRTEQGDSAMYLCASSNSGRGAFFGQGTRLTVV.

As to this clone: The read terminates 3 residues before the CDR3 end, so the remaining end is supplied by the germline J gene. V and J are TRBV30 and TRBJ1-3; TRBD1 is a possible D gene (5 bases). Germline CDR1 and CDR2: GTSNPN and SVGIG (reference sequence). There are 15 residues in the CDR3. V was shortened by 3 bases and J by 0 bases, with 12 bases between the two germline ends. CDR3 residues: CAWSGGALSGNTIYF. The CDR3 bases that were read are TGTGCCTGGAGCGGGGGTGCCCTCTCTGGAAACACC.

On this clone: Coverage ceases 3 residues before the CDR3 finishes, and the germline J gene fills in the end. The V call is TRBV19, the J call TRBJ1-5; TRBD1 agrees at 8 bases. The CDR3 covers 17 residues. Trimming at V came to 5 bases and at J to 2 bases, leaving 11 bases not matched to a gene. Germline CDR1 reads LNHDA; CDR2 reads SQIVND (reference sequence). The sequenced part of the CDR3 DNA is TGTGCCAGTAGTCCCCGGACAGGGTACGAGCGCAATCAGCCC. This codes for CASSPRTGYERNQP. The entire CDR3 is CASSPRTGYERNQPQHF.

Points on this clone: Read sequence stops 3 residues before the CDR3 end, and the germline J gene provides the missing end. The chain joins TRBV7-6 to TRBJ2-1; D not resolved. The germline CDR1 and CDR2 sequences are SGHVS and FNYEAQ. The CDR3 is 15 residues long. The V end was cut by 5 bases, the J end by 4 bases, with 15 bases between. CDR3: CASSTAYGRYNEQFF. Incomplete CDR3 DNA: TGTGCCAGCAGCACAGCTTACGGAAGGTACAATGAG.

Notes on this clone: The CDR3 goes on 3 residues after the read ends, and that part is filled in from the germline J gene. V is TRBV6-1 and J is TRBJ1-2; D uncertain. In germline, CDR1 is MNHNS, CDR2 SASEGT. The CDR3 is 16 amino acids. This chain's CDR3 is CASSEELAGPSGDYTF. CDR3 DNA (partial): TGTGCCAGCAGTGAGGAACTAGCGGGTCCCTCTGGGGAC.

In regard to this clone: The read terminates 3 residues before the CDR3 end, so the remaining end is supplied by the germline J gene. This sequence joins TRBV20-1 and TRBJ2-5; 10 bases map to TRBD2. J gave up 7 bases and V 4 bases, and 18 bases lay outside the gene matches. This CDR3 comprises 17 residues. Germline V gene lookup returns CDR1 DFQATT and CDR2 SNEGSKA (reference sequence). CDR3 region: CSAKTSAPGASGGTQYF. The DNA read from the CDR3 is TGCAGTGCTAAGACCTCCGCCCCCGGGGCTAGCGGGGGGACC.

To note about this clone: Read coverage stops 3 residues before the CDR3 terminus; the germline J gene supplies the remainder. V gene TRBV20-1 combines with J gene TRBJ2-7, with 8 bases aligning to TRBD1. Per the germline V gene, CDR1 is DFQATT and CDR2 is SNEGSKA (reference sequence). Trimming took 3 bases from V and 3 from J; bases not matched to a gene: 4. The CDR3 is made up of 13 amino acids. The sequenced CDR3 bases are TGCAGTGCTAGCGGGACAGGTTACTACGAG. Protein product: CSASGTGYYE. The entire CDR3 is CSASGTGYYEQYF.

In regard to this clone: The sequenced fragment ends 3 residues before the CDR3 boundary, so the rest is inferred from the germline J gene. This chain uses TRBV25-1 with TRBJ2-7, with 7 bases aligning to TRBD2. Germline V CDR1 and CDR2: MGHDK, SYGVNS. V lost 4 bases to trimming and J lost 2 bases; unmatched junction nucleotides: 2. This CDR3 has 13 residues. The sequenced CDR3 bases are TGTGCCAGCAGTGTAAGCGGGGCCTACGAG. Translating it yields CASSVSGAYE. The CDR3 in its entirety is CASSVSGAYEQYF.

Concerning this clone itself: The missing CDR3 end, 3 residues past where the read stops, is filled in from the germline J gene. The chain has TRBV13 and TRBJ2-5; TRBD2 agrees at 8 bases. Germline V lookup: CDR1 PRHDT, CDR2 FYEKMQ (reference sequence). There are 15 residues in the CDR3. V was pared by 6 bases and J by 5 bases, with 11 bases of the junction left unmatched. The CDR3 protein is CASRRGRREMETQYF. CDR3 DNA, as far as it was read: TGTGCCAGCAGGCGCGGGAGGCGGGAGATGGAGACC.

With respect to this clone: Read data end 3 residues before the CDR3 end; the end is taken from the germline J gene. The chain recombines TRBV11-2 with TRBJ2-5; 7 bases agree with TRBD2. The V segment lost 0 bases and the J segment 2 bases; nucleotides outside the gene matches: 3. Germline lookup yields CDR1 SGHAT and CDR2 FQNNGV. This CDR3 is 15 amino acids long. The chain's CDR3 is CASSLDGGGQETQYF. Incomplete CDR3 DNA: TGTGCCAGCAGCTTAGATGGGGGGGGTCAAGAGACC.

Concerning this clone: An end of the junction does not agree with germline; a read error may underlie this. The read ends 3 residues shy of where the CDR3 ends; the end is completed using the germline J gene. The chain is built from TRBV4-2 and TRBJ2-2; 10 nucleotides line up with TRBD1. Per the germline V gene, CDR1 is LGHNA and CDR2 is YNFKEQ. CDR3 size: 16 residues. CDR3 protein: CASSQVPGQGTGELFF. The CDR3 DNA, read in part, is TGCGCCAGCAGCCAAGTCCCGGGACAGGGGACCGGGGAG.

Of note for this clone: The read halts 3 residues ahead of the CDR3 end, with the missing end drawn from the germline J gene. The V and J genes are TRBV28 and TRBJ2-3, with a tentative D call TRBD2 (6 bases). The CDR3 covers 15 residues. Germline V CDR1 and CDR2: MDHEN, SYDVKM. V was trimmed by 5 bases and J by 0 bases, leaving 12 bases between them. The CDR3 reads CASSGGGTSTDTQYF. Incomplete CDR3 DNA: TGTGCCAGCAGTGGCGGCGGGACTAGCACAGATACG.

CDR3 region: CASRPRGSSYNEQFF. The sequenced CDR3 bases are TGTGCCAGCAGACCTAGGGGGAGCTCCTACAATGAG. The chain links TRBV7-9 to TRBJ2-1; tentatively, D is TRBD1 (6 bases). The CDR3 end lies 3 residues beyond the end of the read and is filled in from the germline J gene. Germline CDR1 is SEHNR and CDR2 is FQNEAQ (reference sequence). The CDR3 is 15 amino acids. Trimming stripped 6 bases from V and 0 bases from J, with 12 bases between.

As to this clone: The CDR3 goes on 3 residues after the read ends, and that part is filled in from the germline J gene. This chain connects TRBV19 to TRBJ1-5; D not resolved. CDR3 length: 15 amino acids. Germline V gene sequence: CDR1 LNHDA, CDR2 SQIVND (reference sequence). The V and J ends lost 5 bases and 0 bases respectively, with 11 bases between them. The chain's CDR3 is CASSPLGYSNQPQHF. The part of the CDR3 DNA that was read is TGTGCCAGTAGTCCCCTAGGTTATAGCAATCAGCCC.

A remark on this clone: Read coverage stops 3 residues before the CDR3 terminus; the germline J gene supplies the remainder. V and J are TRBV20-1 and TRBJ1-1; weak D call: TRBD1 (5 bases). The CDR3 sequence is 13 residues long. V was trimmed by 5 bases and J by 1 base, leaving 11 bases between them. Germline CDR1 is DFQATT and CDR2 is SNEGSKA (reference sequence). The CDR3 bases that were read are TGCAGTGCTGTAAGGACAAGGAACACTGAA. This sequence encodes CSAVRTRNTE. The complete CDR3 sequence is CSAVRTRNTEAFF.

A remark on this clone: With the read ending 3 residues before the CDR3 end, the germline J gene is used to fill in that end. The chain joins TRBV20-1 to TRBJ2-3, with 8 bases that match TRBD2. In germline, CDR1 is DFQATT, CDR2 SNEGSKA (reference sequence). The CDR3 length is 14 residues. Trimming at V came to 5 bases and at J to 6 bases, leaving 10 bases not matched to a gene. CDR3 sequence: CSAPSGGPDDTQYF. CDR3 DNA, as far as it was read: TGCAGTGCTCCCTCGGGGGGGCCGGATGATACG.

CDR3 region: CASSLRGDTIYF. The sequenced CDR3 bases are TGTGCCAGCAGCCTCAGGGGGGACACC. The genes are TRBV7-9 and TRBJ1-3, with 7 bases identical to TRBD1. The DNA ends 3 residues before the CDR3 does, and the rest of the CDR3 is filled in from the germline J gene. V trimming: 5 bases; J trimming: 8 bases; junction bases outside the gene matches: 3. There are 12 residues in the CDR3. In germline, CDR1 is SEHNR, CDR2 FQNEAQ (reference sequence).

In regard to this clone: The read ends 3 residues shy of where the CDR3 ends; the end is completed using the germline J gene. The J gene is TRBJ1-2, the V gene TRBV7-9; D gene unclear. Looked up from germline, CDR1 is SEHNR and CDR2 is FQNEAQ (reference sequence). The CDR3 sequence is 15 residues long. CDR3 DNA, as far as it was read: TGTGCCAGCAGCTCCAATGTATTAACTTTTAGCGGC. Its protein is CASSSNVLTFSG. The CDR3 in full is CASSSNVLTFSGYTF.

CDR3 DNA, as far as it was read: TGCAGTGCTATACGGGACACTGAA. The encoded protein is CSAIRDTE. The full CDR3 reads CSAIRDTEAFF. The chain joins TRBV20-1 to TRBJ1-1; D is unresolved. Read sequence stops 3 residues before the CDR3 end, and the germline J gene provides the missing end. The ends were cut back, 4 bases at V and 3 bases at J, with 6 bases in the middle. The CDR3 has 11 residues. Germline V gives CDR1 DFQATT, CDR2 SNEGSKA (reference sequence).

On this clone itself: Sequencing ends 3 residues short of the CDR3 end; the germline J gene provides the rest. The genes are TRBV10-1 and TRBJ2-1; 9 nucleotides align to TRBD2. The CDR3 runs 20 residues. Unmatched junction bases numbered 22, after V lost 6 bases and J lost 4 bases. Germline assignment: CDR1 WNHNN and CDR2 SYGVQD (reference sequence). The part of the CDR3 DNA that was read is TGCGCCAGCAGGATGCAGCTGGGACTAGCTTTGGGGTCGGCGTACAATGAG. This sequence encodes CASRMQLGLALGSAYNE. The complete CDR3 sequence is CASRMQLGLALGSAYNEQFF.

Concerning this clone: The read is 3 residues too short to cover the CDR3 end, so that end is filled in from the germline J gene. The genes are TRBV18 and TRBJ1-2; D remains ambiguous. This CDR3 has 12 residues. Germline lookup yields CDR1 KGHSH and CDR2 LQKENI. The CDR3 spells CASSPGYYDYTF. The DNA read from the CDR3 is TGTGCCAGCTCACCTGGTTACTACGAC.

Of note for this clone: The sequenced fragment ends 3 residues before the CDR3 boundary, so the rest is inferred from the germline J gene. J is TRBJ1-2 and V is TRBV6-2 or TRBV6-3, with 7 bases lining up with TRBD1. V lost 6 bases to trimming and J lost 4 bases; unmatched junction nucleotides: 2. The CDR3 totals 12 residues. CDR1 and CDR2 from the germline V gene are MNHEY and SVGEGT. The DNA read from the CDR3 is TGTGCCAGCAGAGGGACAGTCTATGGC. Amino acids: CASRGTVYG. The entire CDR3 is CASRGTVYGYTF.

With respect to this clone: The CDR3 end is not reached by the read, which stops 3 residues before it; the germline J gene fills it in. The rearrangement links TRBV19 to TRBJ1-4, with TRBD1 matching 10 bases. V was clipped by 6 bases and J by 4 bases; unmatched bases: 2. CDR1 is LNHDA, CDR2 SQIVND, per germline (reference sequence). This CDR3 contains 14 residues. The CDR3 is CASRTGGLNEKLFF. The part of the CDR3 DNA that was read is TGTGCCAGTAGGACAGGGGGCCTTAATGAAAAA.

Remarks on this clone: The read comes to an end 3 residues before the CDR3 does, leaving the germline J gene to fill in the end. The chain recombines TRBV18 with TRBJ1-2, with a possible D match to TRBD1 (5 bases). Germline lookup yields CDR1 KGHSH and CDR2 LQKENI. This CDR3 is built from 13 residues. CDR3 sequence reads: CASSETEAYDYTF. The CDR3 DNA, read in part, is TGTGCCAGCTCGGAGACAGAGGCCTACGAC.

As to this clone: The read terminates 3 residues ahead of where the CDR3 ends, so the germline J gene completes it. V usage is TRBV18 and J usage is TRBJ1-1; D is possibly TRBD1 (5 bases). The germline V gene has CDR1 KGHSH and CDR2 LQKENI. Trimming removed 6 bases at V and 1 base at J, with 15 bases between. This CDR3 region has 15 residues. The CDR3 loop reads CASSPPAGGNTEAFF. CDR3 DNA (partial): TGTGCCAGCTCCCCCCCCGCCGGGGGGAACACTGAA.

Note on this clone: The CDR3 end is not reached by the read, which stops 3 residues before it; the germline J gene fills it in. The gene calls are TRBV5-1 and TRBJ2-3, with TRBD1 identical over 7 bases. From germline, CDR1 is SGHRS and CDR2 YFSETQ. CDR3 length: 14 residues. The CDR3 here is CASSSGTADQPQYF. The sequenced CDR3 bases are TGCGCCAGCAGCTCCGGGACAGCCGATCAGCCG.